A single sample is the source of the 32 T cell receptor beta chains below, sequenced in a study of T cells in localized non-small cell lung cancer. The method was immunoSEQ multiplex PCR; TCRdb's version includes in-frame clones alone and lacks a portion of them. The sample records roughly 64,000 clones, roughly four fifths being singletons. The specimen was PBMCs, collected before any cancer treatment. The origin of the receptors is a man aged 40-75 years with stage II lung adenocarcinoma.

This chain uses TRBV5-5 with TRBJ2-3, with D perhaps matching TRBD2 (5 bases). Trimming removed 6 bases at V and 9 bases at J, with 17 bases between. Germline values: CDR1 SGHKS, CDR2 YYEKEE (reference sequence). The length of the CDR3 is 13 residues. CDR3 amino acids: CASTQSGGRTQYF. The CDR3 nucleotides are TGTGCCAGCACCCAGAGCGGTGGCCGGACGCAGTATTTT.

This chain links TRBV27 with TRBJ1-5, with D perhaps matching TRBD1 (5 bases). V was pared by 6 bases and J by 3 bases, with 18 bases between. There are 16 residues in the CDR3. Germline V gene sequence: CDR1 MNHEY, CDR2 SMNVEV (reference sequence). The CDR3 nucleotides read TGTGCCAGCAGGGCAATTGGGGACCCAACCAATCAGCCCCAGCATTTT. Translating gives CASRAIGDPTNQPQHF.

A few counts support this clone. The chain combines TRBV11-3 with TRBJ2-7; perhaps TRBD1 as D (5 bases). The germline CDR1 and CDR2 sequences are SGHNT and YENEEA. The CDR3 is made up of 14 amino acids. V gave up 5 bases and J gave up 3 bases, with 14 bases separating them. The CDR3 DNA reads TGTGCCAGCAGCACCGTAACAGGATACTACGAGCAGTACTTC. Translated, it gives CASSTVTGYYEQYF.

The CDR3 DNA is TGTGCCAGCAGCTCGTCCCGGGACAGGGTCACAGATACGCAGTATTTT. It codes for CASSSSRDRVTDTQYF. This chain uses TRBV5-4 with TRBJ2-3; 9 nucleotides match TRBD1. The CDR3 totals 16 residues. V shed 3 bases, J shed 2 bases, and the junction held 7 bases outside the gene matches. Germline V gene lookup returns CDR1 SGHNT and CDR2 YYREEE (reference sequence).

The V and J genes are TRBV30 and TRBJ1-6; the D is unclear. This CDR3 region has 14 residues. From germline, CDR1 is GTSNPN and CDR2 SVGIG (reference sequence). V dropped 2 bases and J dropped 0 bases, with 5 bases sitting between them. The CDR3 nucleotides read TGTGCCTGGAGTACGAGCTCCTATAATTCACCCCTCCACTTT. This sequence encodes CAWSTSSYNSPLHF.

This sequence joins TRBV18 and TRBJ2-7; TRBD1 agrees at 7 bases. The CDR3 consists of 13 residues. Losses at the gene ends were 6 bases for V and 3 bases for J; bases not matched to a gene: 5. CDR1 is KGHSH, CDR2 LQKENI, per germline. The CDR3 is CASSPGTVYEQYF. CDR3 in DNA: TGTGCCAGCTCCCCCGGGACAGTCTACGAGCAGTACTTC. Full variable domain (missing parts from reference TRBV18 and TRBJ2-7): NAGVMQNPRHLVRRRGQEARLRCSPMKGHSHVYWYRQLPEEGLKFMVYLQKENIIDESGMPKERFSAEFPKEGPSILRIQQVVRGDSAAYFCASSPGTVYEQYFGPGTRLTVT.

The V call is TRBV7-2, the J call TRBJ1-1; D gene uncertain. Trimming left V 3 bases short and J 1 base short, with 6 bases between. Germline CDR1 and CDR2: SGHTA and FQGNSA. The CDR3 length is 13 residues. The CDR3 DNA is TGTGCCAGCAGCTTTTTACAGAACACTGAAGCTTTCTTT. Protein: CASSFLQNTEAFF.

V is TRBV19 and J is TRBJ2-3; 10 bases are a match to TRBD1. V shed 4 bases, J shed 1 base, and the junction held 2 bases outside the gene matches. The germline V gene encodes CDR1 LNHDA and CDR2 SQIVND (reference sequence). The CDR3 is 15 residues long. CDR3 in DNA: TGTGCCAGTAGTAGACAGGGGGCTGGCACAGATACGCAGTATTTT. This sequence encodes CASSRQGAGTDTQYF.

This clone was recorded a few times. The chain couples TRBV6-1 to TRBJ1-5, with D possibly TRBD1 on 6 matching bases. Germline CDR1 is MNHNS and CDR2 is SASEGT. The length of the CDR3 is 18 residues. The V end lost 0 bases, the J end lost 0 bases, and 15 bases lay between the germline ends. CDR3 protein: CASSEALPDRSSNQPQHF. CDR3 DNA sequence: TGTGCCAGCAGTGAAGCGCTTCCCGACAGGAGTAGCAATCAGCCCCAGCATTTT.

This chain links TRBV7-2 with TRBJ1-1, with D tentatively TRBD1 (5 bases). The germline CDR1 and CDR2 sequences are SGHTA and FQGNSA. The CDR3 has 13 residues. Deletions cut 3 bases from V and 8 bases from J, with 13 bases between. CDR3 protein: CASSFFGDQEAFF. CDR3 nucleotide sequence: TGTGCCAGCAGCTTTTTTGGGGACCAAGAAGCTTTCTTT.

This chain links TRBV5-6 with TRBJ1-2, with TRBD1 matching over 10 bases. The CDR3 length is 15 residues. Germline V gene sequence: CDR1 SGHDT, CDR2 YYEEEE. J was trimmed by 3 bases and V by 0 bases; bases with no gene match: 2. The DNA for the CDR3 is TGTGCCAGCAGCTTGGGACAGGGGGCGGACTATGGCTACACCTTC. It yields the protein CASSLGQGADYGYTF.

The rearrangement uses TRBV6-1 and TRBJ2-3; a weak D match, TRBD1 (5 bases). The CDR3 has 13 residues. V was clipped by 4 bases and J by 5 bases, with 10 bases between them. The germline gives CDR1 MNHNS, CDR2 SASEGT. CDR3 nucleotide sequence: TGTGCCAGCAGTGTTGCTAGGGGAGATACGCAGTATTTT. This encodes CASSVARGDTQYF.

The V gene is TRBV19, the J gene TRBJ1-1; the D gene is possibly TRBD1 (5 bases). Germline CDR1 LNHDA, CDR2 SQIVND (reference sequence). The CDR3 is made up of 15 amino acids. Trimming stripped 1 base from V and 0 bases from J, with 9 bases between. In DNA form, the CDR3 reads TGTGCCAGTAGTATAGGTTTAGGGGTGAACACTGAAGCTTTCTTT. Translated: CASSIGLGVNTEAFF.

This chain connects TRBV7-9 to TRBJ2-1; D is ambiguous. This CDR3 has 15 residues. V gave up 5 bases and J gave up 4 bases, with 15 bases separating them. Germline CDR1 is SEHNR and CDR2 is FQNEAQ (reference sequence). The CDR3 loop is CASSPAGAGYNEQFF. The CDR3 DNA reads TGTGCCAGCAGCCCGGCTGGAGCCGGATACAATGAGCAGTTCTTC.

This clone was seen a single time. This chain joins TRBV14 and TRBJ2-1; D is unresolved. V lost 3 bases to trimming and J lost 7 bases, with 4 bases between them. CDR3 length: 11 residues. CDR1 SGHDN and CDR2 FVKESK come from the germline V gene. This chain's CDR3 is CASSQGNEQFF. In DNA form, the CDR3 reads TGTGCCAGCAGCCAGGGGAATGAGCAGTTCTTC.

This clone has a single count. The chain is built from TRBV14 and TRBJ1-1, with D tentatively TRBD1 (6 bases). With 1 base removed from V and 4 bases from J, the gap between germline ends came to 19 bases. The germline CDR1 and CDR2 sequences are SGHDN and FVKESK. CDR3 length: 17 amino acids. The CDR3 here is CASSQVRGLGVGTEAFF. As DNA, the CDR3 is TGTGCCAGCAGCCAAGTGAGGGGGTTGGGAGTGGGCACTGAAGCTTTCTTT. Supplemented by reference TRBV14 and TRBJ1-1, the full variable domain reads EAGVTQFPSHSVIEKGQTVTLRCDPISGHDNLYWYRRVMGKEIKFLLHFVKESKQDESGMPNNRFLAERTGGTYSTLKVQPAELEDSGVYFCASSQVRGLGVGTEAFFGQGTRLTVV.

The sample holds a few counts of this clone. A junction end diverges from the germline sequence, so it may reflect a read error. This chain links TRBV7-9 with TRBJ1-3; perhaps TRBD1 as D (5 bases). The germline gives CDR1 SEHNR, CDR2 FQNEAQ (reference sequence). This CDR3 is built from 13 residues. The CDR3 DNA is TGCGCCGGGGACTCCCTCTCTGGAAACACCATATATTTT. This codes for CAGDSLSGNTIYF.

The chain combines TRBV6-6 with TRBJ2-4; TRBD1 agrees at 7 bases. The CDR3 runs 14 residues. V shed 2 bases, J shed 5 bases, and the junction held 3 bases outside the gene matches. Germline V lookup: CDR1 MNHNY, CDR2 SVGAGI (reference sequence). The CDR3 DNA reads TGTGCCAGCAGTTACCCCGACAGGGAAAACATTCAGTACTTC. Its protein is CASSYPDRENIQYF.

The chain links TRBV6-1 to TRBJ2-7, with 7 bases that match TRBD1. CDR1 and CDR2 (germline): MNHNS, SASEGT. The CDR3 consists of 15 residues. After removal of 5 bases from V and 3 bases from J, the junction contained 10 bases not matched to a gene. CDR3 sequence reads: CASSTTGTALYEQYF. CDR3 sequence (DNA): TGTGCCAGCAGTACAACCGGGACAGCGCTCTACGAGCAGTACTTC.

This clone was observed a few times. V and J are TRBV19 and TRBJ1-5; a weak D match, TRBD1 (5 bases). The CDR3 sequence is 14 residues long. Trimming cost V 3 bases and J 5 bases, with 11 bases left between them. The germline V gene encodes CDR1 LNHDA and CDR2 SQIVND (reference sequence). The CDR3 loop reads CASSIGAGYQPQHF. In nucleotides, the CDR3 is TGTGCCAGTAGTATCGGGGCGGGCTATCAGCCCCAGCATTTT. The entire variable domain, with the rest obtained from reference TRBV19 and TRBJ1-5, is as follows: DGGITQSPKYLFRKEGQNVTLSCEQNLNHDAMYWYRQDPGQGLRLIYYSQIVNDFQKGDIAEGYSVSREKKESFPLTVTSAQKNPTAFYLCASSIGAGYQPQHFGDGTRLSIL.

The chain combines TRBV9 with TRBJ2-1; TRBD2 aligns across 12 bases. V shed 0 bases, J shed 7 bases, and the junction held 8 bases outside the gene matches. The CDR3 is made up of 17 amino acids. Looked up from germline, CDR1 is SGDLS and CDR2 is YYNGEE. The CDR3 DNA follows: TGTGCCAGCAGCGTAGCTTTGACTAGCGGGAGTAAGAATGAGCAGTTCTTC. It encodes CASSVALTSGSKNEQFF.

The gene calls are TRBV19 and TRBJ1-1, with TRBD1 as a possible D gene (6 bases). The CDR3 has 13 amino acids. The V end was cut by 4 bases, the J end by 6 bases, with 12 bases between. Per the germline V gene, CDR1 is LNHDA and CDR2 is SQIVND (reference sequence). In DNA, the CDR3 is TGTGCCAGTAGTACGGGACAAAAAGCTGAAGCTTTCTTT. This codes for CASSTGQKAEAFF.

CDR3 coding DNA: TGCGCCAGCAGCTTGGAAGGGGCCCCTACCACAGATACGCAGTATTTT. The encoded protein is CASSLEGAPTTDTQYF. The J gene is TRBJ2-3, the V gene TRBV5-1, with D perhaps TRBD1 (5 bases). Germline CDR1 and CDR2: SGHRS and YFSETQ. With 0 bases removed from V and 2 bases from J, the gap between germline ends came to 13 bases. This CDR3 is built from 16 residues.

The chain recombines TRBV4-2 with TRBJ2-7, with TRBD1 matching over 9 bases. Looked up from germline, CDR1 is LGHNA and CDR2 is YNFKEQ. Trimming removed 4 bases from V and 5 bases from J; junction bases left unmatched: 9. CDR3 size: 15 residues. DNA of the CDR3: TGTGCCAGCAGCCGCCGGACAGGGGAAAATCACGAGCAGTACTTC. Protein: CASSRRTGENHEQYF.

The J gene is TRBJ2-4, the V gene TRBV7-2; D not certain. Between the trimmed V and J ends, which lost 5 bases and 0 bases, there was a span of 14 bases. From germline, CDR1 is SGHTA and CDR2 FQGNSA. The CDR3 spans 16 residues. The CDR3 bases are TGTGCCAGCAGCGCCAACAAGGCATTAGCCAAAAACATTCAGTACTTC. Its protein product is CASSANKALAKNIQYF.

V gene TRBV19 combines with J gene TRBJ1-3; D unclear. Germline V gene lookup returns CDR1 LNHDA and CDR2 SQIVND (reference sequence). V was trimmed by 3 bases and J by 4 bases, leaving 10 bases between them. The CDR3 is 14 amino acids. The CDR3: CASSIGHEGNTIYF. The CDR3 DNA reads as TGTGCCAGTAGTATTGGGCACGAAGGAAACACCATATATTTT.

J is TRBJ1-5 and V is TRBV27; D gene ambiguous. The CDR3 length is 13 residues. Between the trimmed V and J ends, which lost 2 bases and 6 bases, there was a span of 8 bases. Per germline, CDR1 MNHEY and CDR2 SMNVEV (reference sequence). The DNA of the CDR3 is TGTGCCAGCAGTTTAGGGGTGGCTCAGCCCCAGCATTTT. Translated: CASSLGVAQPQHF.

The chain employs TRBV5-5 and TRBJ2-6; D not certain. Trimming removed 0 bases from V and 0 bases from J, with 16 bases in between. The germline V gene encodes CDR1 SGHKS and CDR2 YYEKEE (reference sequence). The CDR3 spans 19 residues. CDR3 bases: TGTGCCAGCAGCTTGGCCTCCGGTACAGCGATCTCTGGGGCCAACGTCCTGACTTTC. Amino acid sequence: CASSLASGTAISGANVLTF.

The V gene is TRBV15, the J gene TRBJ2-6; D remains ambiguous. Germline values: CDR1 LNHNV, CDR2 YYDKDF (reference sequence). The CDR3 spans 15 residues. Trimming cost V 7 bases and J 0 bases, with 10 bases left between them. CDR3 nucleotide sequence: TGTGCCACCATGATACAGTTCTCTGGGGCCAACGTCCTGACTTTC. Its translation: CATMIQFSGANVLTF. Complete variable domain (other parts from reference TRBV15 and TRBJ2-6): DAMVIQNPRYQVTQFGKPVTLSCSQTLNHNVMYWYQQKSSQAPKLLFHYYDKDFNNEADTPDNFQSRRPNTSFCFLDIRSPGLGDTAMYLCATMIQFSGANVLTFGAGSRLTVL.

The chain employs TRBV2 and TRBJ1-5; weak D call: TRBD1 (6 bases). This CDR3 is built from 15 residues. Germline values: CDR1 SNHLY, CDR2 FYNNEI. The germline V and J ends were trimmed by 7 bases and 0 bases, with 13 bases remaining between them. The CDR3 DNA follows: TGTGCCAGCACCTCGACAGGTAGTAGCAATCAGCCCCAGCATTTT. Its translation: CASTSTGSSNQPQHF. Supplemented by reference TRBV2 and TRBJ1-5, the full variable domain reads EPEVTQTPSHQVTQMGQEVILRCVPISNHLYFYWYRQILGQKVEFLVSFYNNEISEKSEIFDDQFSVERPDGSNFTLKIRSTKLEDSAMYFCASTSTGSSNQPQHFGDGTRLSIL.

The count of this clone is one. The chain uses TRBV10-1 and TRBJ2-3; 11 bases match TRBD2. The V gene end was trimmed by 0 bases and the J gene end by 6 bases; junction bases not matched to a gene: 8. CDR1 and CDR2 from the germline V gene are WNHNN and SYGVQD (reference sequence). The CDR3 has 17 amino acids. This CDR3 reads CASSESQLAGEVDTQYF. CDR3 DNA: TGCGCCAGCAGTGAGTCGCAACTAGCGGGAGAGGTGGATACGCAGTATTTT.

V usage is TRBV5-1 and J usage is TRBJ1-2; 9 positions match TRBD1. The CDR3 is 15 residues long. V shed 2 bases and J 8 bases; nucleotides not matched to a gene: 10. In germline, CDR1 is SGHRS, CDR2 YFSETQ. In DNA, the CDR3 is TGCGCCAGCAGCTTATCCTCCGGGACAGGGAGCGGCTACACCTTC. This translates into CASSLSSGTGSGYTF. The variable domain in full, with the rest retrieved from reference TRBV5-1 and TRBJ1-2, is KAGVTQTPRYLIKTRGQQVTLSCSPISGHRSVSWYQQTPGQGLQFLFEYFSETQRNKGNFPGRFSGRQFSNSRSEMNVSTLELGDSALYLCASSLSSGTGSGYTFGSGTRLTVV.